Shown below are 24 T cell receptor beta chains from a single sample sequenced in a study of Ad26.COV2.S vaccination and SARS-CoV-2 variants. TCRdb's copy holds only in-frame clones and misses some; the assay was immunoSEQ multiplex PCR. The table has fewer than 500,000 clones, about 90% seen once. Indicated treatment: 19 received Ad26.COV2.S at low or high dose, single or two shots; several received placebo; per-sample allocation not given. It was on day 63 after the first vaccine or placebo injection that samples were taken. The source was peripheral blood, collected in a trial of Ad26.COV2.S vaccine versus placebo. These receptors were collected from a person aged 18-65 years who received the Ad26.COV2.S COVID-19 vaccine or a placebo.

The chain recombines TRBV24-1 with TRBJ2-3; D remains unclear. The germline V gene has CDR1 KGHDR and CDR2 SFDVKD. Deletions cut 0 bases from V and 0 bases from J, with 12 bases between. This CDR3 is built from 17 residues. In DNA, the CDR3 is TGTGCCACCAGTGATTTGCAAGCCAAATCTAGCACAGATACGCAGTATTTT. It yields the protein CATSDLQAKSSTDTQYF.

The J gene is TRBJ2-7, the V gene TRBV4-1; D unresolved. Germline V gene sequence: CDR1 MGHRA, CDR2 YSYEKL. V was trimmed by 0 bases and J by 2 bases, leaving 11 bases between them. This CDR3 contains 15 residues. CDR3 protein: CASSQDLVLTYEQYF. The CDR3 DNA reads as TGCGCCAGCAGCCAAGATCTAGTACTCACCTACGAGCAGTACTTC.

CDR3 sequence (DNA): TGTGCCAGCAGCCGTGGACAGGGGCTGGGCTACACCTTC. It yields the protein CASSRGQGLGYTF. This chain links TRBV6-5 with TRBJ1-2; 9 nucleotides align to TRBD1. The CDR3 is 13 residues long. Germline CDR1 and CDR2: MNHEY and SVGAGI. Losses at the gene ends were 6 bases for V and 8 bases for J; bases not matched to a gene: 7.

The chain links TRBV3-1 (or the pseudogene TRBV3-2) to TRBJ2-3; 10 positions match TRBD2. The germline V gene has CDR1 LGHDT and CDR2 YNNKEL (reference sequence). V shed 4 bases and J 3 bases; nucleotides not matched to a gene: 1. The CDR3 is made up of 14 amino acids. CDR3 loop: CASSLAGGTDTQYF. In DNA form, the CDR3 reads TGTGCCAGCAGCCTAGCGGGAGGAACAGATACGCAGTATTTT.

This sequence joins TRBV5-4 and TRBJ2-3; D assignment may be TRBD1 or TRBD2 (5 bases each). Germline V lookup: CDR1 SGHNT, CDR2 YYREEE (reference sequence). Between the trimmed V and J ends, which lost 2 bases and 0 bases, there was a span of 13 bases. The CDR3 runs 16 residues. The CDR3 sequence is CASSLHPGPSTDTQYF. The CDR3 DNA is TGTGCCAGCAGCTTACATCCGGGACCCAGCACAGATACGCAGTATTTT.

The chain combines TRBV20-1 with TRBJ2-1; no clear D. CDR1 and CDR2 (germline): DFQATT, SNEGSKA (reference sequence). This CDR3 has 11 residues. Deletions cut 6 bases from V and 3 bases from J, with 6 bases between. The CDR3 sequence is CSADDYNEQFF. For the CDR3, the DNA is TGCAGTGCGGATGACTACAATGAGCAGTTCTTC.

The chain combines TRBV6-6 with TRBJ1-2, with D perhaps matching TRBD1 (5 bases). CDR1 MNHNY and CDR2 SVGAGI come from the germline V gene (reference sequence). The CDR3 covers 13 residues. Trimming shortened V by 7 bases and J by 8 bases, and 17 bases separated the two germline ends. The DNA of the CDR3 is TGTGCCAGCACCTTAGGCGGGGGAGGCGGCTACACCTTC. Translating gives CASTLGGGGGYTF.

The CDR3 spells CASSQGYEREAGELFF. DNA for the CDR3: TGTGCCAGCAGCCAAGGTTATGAGCGGGAGGCCGGGGAGCTGTTTTTT. This chain joins TRBV3-1 (or the pseudogene TRBV3-2) and TRBJ2-2, with TRBD2 identical over 9 bases. Trimming cost V 1 base and J 6 bases; bases outside gene matches: 6. The CDR3 is 16 amino acids. Germline V CDR1 and CDR2: LGHDT, YNNKEL (reference sequence).

The rearrangement links TRBV28 to TRBJ1-1; D is possibly TRBD1 (6 bases). Deletions cut 6 bases from V and 2 bases from J, with 13 bases between. Germline values: CDR1 MDHEN, CDR2 SYDVKM. CDR3 size: 14 residues. The chain's CDR3 is CASSQQGPNTEAFF. CDR3 nucleotides: TGTGCCAGCAGCCAACAGGGACCTAACACTGAAGCTTTCTTT.

This clone occurred a few times. The chain carries TRBV28 and TRBJ2-6; D perhaps matches TRBD1 (5 bases). CDR1 is MDHEN and CDR2 is SYDVKM in the germline V gene. Trimming shortened V by 1 base and J by 4 bases, and 14 bases separated the two germline ends. CDR3 length: 17 residues. Here the CDR3 reads CASSLSGLGAGANVLTF. CDR3 sequence (DNA): TGTGCCAGCAGTTTATCCGGATTAGGGGCCGGGGCCAACGTCCTGACTTTC.

The chain joins TRBV5-3 to TRBJ1-2; D is unclear. TRBV5-3 belongs to the ORF category, with a function that is uncertain. Deletions cut 3 bases from V and 3 bases from J, with 15 bases between. This CDR3 contains 15 residues. DNA for the CDR3: TGTGCCAGAAGCTCCTGGGAACAGCTCTACTATGGCTACACCTTC. Protein: CARSSWEQLYYGYTF.

The chain joins TRBV28 to TRBJ1-5; D ambiguous. The germline gives CDR1 MDHEN, CDR2 SYDVKM. V lost 3 bases and J 5 bases, leaving 8 bases between the germline ends. The CDR3 consists of 13 residues. CDR3 coding DNA: TGTGCCAGCAGTTTGTCCGTTTATCAGCCCCAGCATTTT. It codes for CASSLSVYQPQHF. Variable domain in full (rest from reference TRBV28 and TRBJ1-5): DVKVTQSSRYLVKRTGEKVFLECVQDMDHENMFWYRQDPGLGLRLIYFSYDVKMKEKGDIPEGYSVSREKKERFSLILESASTNQTSMYLCASSLSVYQPQHFGDGTRLSIL.

This chain links TRBV5-1 with TRBJ1-1, with D uncertain. V was cut by 0 bases and J by 0 bases, with 18 bases left in between. Germline CDR1 is SGHRS and CDR2 is YFSETQ. The CDR3 loop spans 18 amino acids. The CDR3 bases are TGCGCCAGCAGCTTGGAATGGCAGTCGTCTTTTTTGAACACTGAAGCTTTCTTT. Translation: CASSLEWQSSFLNTEAFF.

The rearrangement joins TRBV28 to TRBJ1-5; D is possibly TRBD1 (5 bases). This CDR3 is 13 amino acids long. Germline V gene data show CDR1 as MDHEN and CDR2 as SYDVKM. V was shortened by 3 bases and J by 7 bases, with 10 bases between the two germline ends. The CDR3 reads CASSLVGAQPQHF. CDR3 sequence (DNA): TGTGCCAGCAGTTTGGTCGGGGCCCAGCCCCAGCATTTT.

This chain connects TRBV18 to TRBJ2-5; possibly TRBD2 for D (5 bases). Trimming cost V 6 bases and J 3 bases, with 17 bases left between them. The CDR3 is 15 residues long. Germline assignment: CDR1 KGHSH and CDR2 LQKENI. The CDR3 sequence is CASSRWTGKEETQYF. The CDR3 DNA reads TGTGCCAGCTCCCGATGGACTGGAAAAGAAGAGACCCAGTACTTC.

The J gene is TRBJ2-3, the V gene TRBV10-3; D ambiguous. V was pared by 4 bases and J by 2 bases, with 4 bases between. Germline assignment: CDR1 ENHRY and CDR2 SYGVKD. There are 12 residues in the CDR3. The CDR3, as DNA: TGTGCCATCAGTGCAGACACAGATACGCAGTATTTT. Its protein product is CAISADTDTQYF.

The rearrangement links TRBV29-1 to TRBJ2-5; 9 positions match TRBD1. The CDR3 consists of 13 residues. With 5 bases clipped from V and 2 bases from J, the junction kept 3 bases outside the gene matches. Germline loops: CDR1 SQVTM, CDR2 ANQGSEA. CDR3 sequence reads: CSVRGQGQETQYF. The CDR3 coding sequence is TGCAGCGTTCGGGGACAGGGACAAGAGACCCAGTACTTC.

J is TRBJ2-5 and V is TRBV6-5; no clear D gene. Germline loops: CDR1 MNHEY, CDR2 SVGAGI. V was clipped by 4 bases and J by 2 bases, with 8 bases between them. The CDR3 has 13 residues. CDR3 DNA sequence: TGTGCCAGCAGTTTAGGGCATCAAGAGACCCAGTACTTC. Residues: CASSLGHQETQYF.

CDR3 nucleotide sequence: TGTGCCAGCAGCCAAGGTTTAGCGGGAGGGGACGAGCAGTACTTC. It translates to CASSQGLAGGDEQYF. The chain uses TRBV4-2 and TRBJ2-7; 11 bases fit TRBD2. The CDR3 runs to 15 residues. Germline loops: CDR1 LGHNA, CDR2 YNFKEQ. V was pared by 1 base and J by 5 bases, with 4 bases of the junction left unmatched.

This sequence joins TRBV2 and TRBJ2-5; 8 bases are shared with TRBD2. Per germline, CDR1 SNHLY and CDR2 FYNNEI. The CDR3 sequence is 15 residues long. Trimming at V came to 3 bases and at J to 5 bases, leaving 8 bases not matched to a gene. The CDR3 here is CASSEVAGLGETQYF. The CDR3 nucleotides read TGTGCCAGCAGTGAGGTCGCGGGACTAGGGGAGACCCAGTACTTC.

The rearrangement joins TRBV5-5 to TRBJ2-1, with a weak D call TRBD2 (7 bases). With 1 base removed from V and 6 bases from J, the gap between germline ends came to 8 bases. CDR1 SGHKS and CDR2 YYEKEE come from the germline V gene (reference sequence). The CDR3 contains 13 residues. CDR3 sequence (DNA): TGTGCCAGCAGCTTGAGGGGGGGCAATGAGCAGTTCTTC. The encoded protein is CASSLRGGNEQFF.

The CDR3 DNA is TGTGCCAGCAGCCAAGTCGAAGGGGACCCTTTCTACGAGCAGTACTTC. Translating it yields CASSQVEGDPFYEQYF. The chain carries TRBV3-1 (or the pseudogene TRBV3-2) and TRBJ2-7, with D perhaps being TRBD1 or TRBD2 (5 bases each). From germline, CDR1 is LGHDT and CDR2 YNNKEL (reference sequence). V was trimmed by 1 base and J by 3 bases, leaving 16 bases between them. The length of the CDR3 is 16 residues.

This clone has only one observation. The V and J genes are TRBV11-3 and TRBJ2-1, with D unclear. Germline-derived CDR1 and CDR2 are SGHNT and YENEEA. The V end was cut by 5 bases, the J end by 1 base, with 12 bases between. This CDR3 comprises 15 residues. Here the CDR3 reads CASSPYFGSYNEQFF. DNA for the CDR3: TGTGCCAGCAGCCCCTACTTCGGGTCCTACAATGAGCAGTTCTTC.

This clone appeared a single time. The genes are TRBV16 and TRBJ2-7, with D possibly being TRBD2 (5 bases). The CDR3 sequence is 13 residues long. Germline CDR1 is KGHSY and CDR2 is FQNENV. Deletions cut 0 bases from V and 6 bases from J, with 9 bases between. In DNA form, the CDR3 reads TGTGCCAGCAGCCAATCGACGCGGGCCGAGCAGTACTTC. Translated: CASSQSTRAEQYF. The full variable domain, its missing parts supplied by reference TRBV16 and TRBJ2-7, is GEEVAQTPKHLVRGEGQKAKLYCAPIKGHSYVFWYQQVLKNEFKFLISFQNENVFDETGMPKERFSAKCLPNSPCSLEIQATKLEDSAVYFCASSQSTRAEQYFGPGTRLTVT.